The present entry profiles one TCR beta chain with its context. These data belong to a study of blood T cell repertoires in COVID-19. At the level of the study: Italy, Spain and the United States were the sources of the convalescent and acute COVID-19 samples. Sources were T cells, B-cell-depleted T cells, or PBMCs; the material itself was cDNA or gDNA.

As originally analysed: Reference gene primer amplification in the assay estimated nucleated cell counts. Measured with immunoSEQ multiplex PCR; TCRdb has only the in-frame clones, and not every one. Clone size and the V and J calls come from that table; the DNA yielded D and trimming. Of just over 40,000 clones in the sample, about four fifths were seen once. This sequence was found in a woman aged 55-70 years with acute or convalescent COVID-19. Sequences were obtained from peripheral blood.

The CDR3 DNA is TGTGCCAGCAGTGAAGGATCCGGGACTAGCGGGAGTCGGCACTACGAGCAGTACTTC. Encoded protein: CASSEGSGTSGSRHYEQYF. The chain is built from TRBV6-4 and TRBJ2-7; 14 bases line up with TRBD2. The CDR3 has 19 amino acids. Germline V gene data show CDR1 as MRHNA and CDR2 as SNTAGT. Trimming took 3 bases from V and 3 from J; bases not matched to a gene: 13.